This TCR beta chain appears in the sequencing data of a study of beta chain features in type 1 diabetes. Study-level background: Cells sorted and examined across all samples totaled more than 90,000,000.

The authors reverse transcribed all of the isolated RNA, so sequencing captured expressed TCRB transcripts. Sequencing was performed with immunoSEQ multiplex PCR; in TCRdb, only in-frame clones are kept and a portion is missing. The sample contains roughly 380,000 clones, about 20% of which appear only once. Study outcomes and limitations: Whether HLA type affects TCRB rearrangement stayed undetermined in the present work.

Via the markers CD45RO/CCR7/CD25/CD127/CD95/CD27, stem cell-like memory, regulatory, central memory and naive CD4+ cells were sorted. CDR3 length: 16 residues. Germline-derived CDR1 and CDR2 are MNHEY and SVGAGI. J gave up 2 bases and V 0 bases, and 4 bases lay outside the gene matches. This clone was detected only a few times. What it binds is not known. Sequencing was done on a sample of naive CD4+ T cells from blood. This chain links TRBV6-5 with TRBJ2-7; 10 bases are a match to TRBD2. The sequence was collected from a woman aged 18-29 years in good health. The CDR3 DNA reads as TGTGCCAGCAGTTACTCCTTTAGCGGGGGGCCCTACGAGCAGTACTTC. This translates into CASSYSFSGGPYEQYF.